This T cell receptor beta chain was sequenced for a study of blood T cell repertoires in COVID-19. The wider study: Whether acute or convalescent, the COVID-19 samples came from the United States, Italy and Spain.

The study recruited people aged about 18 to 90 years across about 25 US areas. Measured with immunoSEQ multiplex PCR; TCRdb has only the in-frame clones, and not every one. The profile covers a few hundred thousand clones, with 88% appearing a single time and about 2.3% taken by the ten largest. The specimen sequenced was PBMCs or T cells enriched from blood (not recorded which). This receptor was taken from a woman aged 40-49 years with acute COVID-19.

The CDR3 DNA reads TGTGCCAGCAGCCTGTATTTAGGACAGGGATTTTATGGCTACACCTTC. The encoded protein is CASSLYLGQGFYGYTF. The rearrangement uses TRBV7-2 and TRBJ1-2; 8 bases agree with TRBD1. CDR3 length equals 16 residues. From germline, CDR1 is SGHTA and CDR2 FQGNSA. V lost 5 bases and J lost 5; bases outside the gene matches: 13.